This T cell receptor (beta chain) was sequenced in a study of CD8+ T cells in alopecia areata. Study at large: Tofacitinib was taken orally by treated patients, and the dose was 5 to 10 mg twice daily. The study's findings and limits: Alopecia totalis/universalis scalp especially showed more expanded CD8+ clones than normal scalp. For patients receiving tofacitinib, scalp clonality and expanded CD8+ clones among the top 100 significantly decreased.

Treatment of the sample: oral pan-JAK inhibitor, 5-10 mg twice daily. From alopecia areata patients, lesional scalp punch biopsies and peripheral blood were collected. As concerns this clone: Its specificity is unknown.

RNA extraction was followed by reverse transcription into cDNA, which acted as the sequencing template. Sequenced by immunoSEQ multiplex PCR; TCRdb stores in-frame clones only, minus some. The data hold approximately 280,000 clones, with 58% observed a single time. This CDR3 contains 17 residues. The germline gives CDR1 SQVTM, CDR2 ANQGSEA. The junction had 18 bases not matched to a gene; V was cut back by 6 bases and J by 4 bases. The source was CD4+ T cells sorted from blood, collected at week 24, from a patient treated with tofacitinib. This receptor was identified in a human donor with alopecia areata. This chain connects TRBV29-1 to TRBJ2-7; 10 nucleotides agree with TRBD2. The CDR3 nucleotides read TGCAGCGTCGCTAGACTAGCGGGTCCAAGGTTTTTTTACGAGCAGTACTTC. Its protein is CSVARLAGPRFFYEQYF.